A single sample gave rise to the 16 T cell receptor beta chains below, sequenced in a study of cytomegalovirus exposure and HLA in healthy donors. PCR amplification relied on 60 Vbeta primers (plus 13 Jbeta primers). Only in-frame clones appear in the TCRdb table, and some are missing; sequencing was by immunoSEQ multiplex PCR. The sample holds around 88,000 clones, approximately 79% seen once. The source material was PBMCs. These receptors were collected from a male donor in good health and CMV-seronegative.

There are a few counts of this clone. The CDR3 DNA sequence: TGTGCCAGCAGCCCGGTTAATTCACCCCTCCACTTT. This gives the protein CASSPVNSPLHF. The rearrangement uses TRBV7-8 and TRBJ1-6; D unclear. CDR3 length: 12 residues. The ends were cut back, 5 bases at V and 6 bases at J, with 5 bases in the middle. CDR1 is SGHVS, CDR2 FQNEAQ, per germline.

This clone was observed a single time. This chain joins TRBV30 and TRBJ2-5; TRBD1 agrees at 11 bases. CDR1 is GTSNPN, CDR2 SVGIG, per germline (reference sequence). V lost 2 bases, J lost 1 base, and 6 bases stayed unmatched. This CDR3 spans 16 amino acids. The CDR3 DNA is TGTGCCTGGAGTAGGGGACAGGGGGGGTCCCAAGAGACCCAGTACTTC. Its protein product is CAWSRGQGGSQETQYF.

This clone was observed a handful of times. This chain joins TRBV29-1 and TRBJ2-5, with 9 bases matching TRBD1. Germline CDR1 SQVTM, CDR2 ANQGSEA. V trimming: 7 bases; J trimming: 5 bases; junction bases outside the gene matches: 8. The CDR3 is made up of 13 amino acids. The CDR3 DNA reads TGCAGCGGCGGGACAGGGAGTAGGGAGACCCAGTACTTC. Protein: CSGGTGSRETQYF.

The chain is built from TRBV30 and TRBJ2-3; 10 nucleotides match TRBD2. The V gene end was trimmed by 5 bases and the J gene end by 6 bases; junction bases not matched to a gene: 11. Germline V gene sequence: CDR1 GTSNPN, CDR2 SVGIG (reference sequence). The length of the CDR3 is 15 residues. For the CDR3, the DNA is TGTGCCTGGGGGGCTAGCGGGAGAACAACTGATACGCAGTATTTT. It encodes CAWGASGRTTDTQYF.

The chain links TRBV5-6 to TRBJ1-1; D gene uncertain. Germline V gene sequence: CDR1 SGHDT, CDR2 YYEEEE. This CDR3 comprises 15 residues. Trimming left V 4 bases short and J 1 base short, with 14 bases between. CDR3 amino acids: CASSRRLAANTEAFF. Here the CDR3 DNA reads TGTGCCAGCAGCCGACGCTTGGCGGCGAACACTGAAGCTTTCTTT. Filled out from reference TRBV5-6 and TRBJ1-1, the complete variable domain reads DAGVTQSPTHLIKTRGQQVTLRCSPKSGHDTVSWYQQALGQGPQFIFQYYEEEERQRGNFPDRFSGHQFPNYSSELNVNALLLGDSALYLCASSRRLAANTEAFFGQGTRLTVV.

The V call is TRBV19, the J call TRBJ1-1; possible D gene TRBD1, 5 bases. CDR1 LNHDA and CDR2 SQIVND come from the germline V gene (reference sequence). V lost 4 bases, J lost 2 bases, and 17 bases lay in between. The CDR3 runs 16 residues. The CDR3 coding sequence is TGTGCCAGTAGTACGATCAGGGTCCTCGCAAACACTGAAGCTTTCTTT. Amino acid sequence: CASSTIRVLANTEAFF.

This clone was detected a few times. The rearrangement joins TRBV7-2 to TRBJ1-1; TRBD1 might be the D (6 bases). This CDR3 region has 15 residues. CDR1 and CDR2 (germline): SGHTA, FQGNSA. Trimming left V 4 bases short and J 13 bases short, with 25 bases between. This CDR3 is CASSSSRHRDNQGFF. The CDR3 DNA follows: TGTGCCAGCAGCTCATCTCGTCACCGGGACAACCAAGGTTTCTTT.

The CDR3 loop is CASSGQNQPQHF. The CDR3 nucleotides are TGTGCCAGCAGCGGACAGAATCAGCCCCAGCATTTT. The chain employs TRBV2 and TRBJ1-5; TRBD1 is a possible D gene (6 bases). The CDR3 has 12 amino acids. CDR1 is SNHLY, CDR2 FYNNEI, per germline. Trimming took off 6 bases at V and 4 bases at J, with 7 bases between the two ends. Filled out from reference TRBV2 and TRBJ1-5, the complete variable domain reads EPEVTQTPSHQVTQMGQEVILRCVPISNHLYFYWYRQILGQKVEFLVSFYNNEISEKSEIFDDQFSVERPDGSNFTLKIRSTKLEDSAMYFCASSGQNQPQHFGDGTRLSIL.

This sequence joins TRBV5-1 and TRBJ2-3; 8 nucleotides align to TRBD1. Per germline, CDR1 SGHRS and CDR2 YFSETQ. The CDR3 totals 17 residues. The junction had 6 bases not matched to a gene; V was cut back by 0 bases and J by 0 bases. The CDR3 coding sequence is TGCGCCAGCAGCTTGGTTGGGGGACAGGCTAGCACAGATACGCAGTATTTT. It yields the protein CASSLVGGQASTDTQYF.

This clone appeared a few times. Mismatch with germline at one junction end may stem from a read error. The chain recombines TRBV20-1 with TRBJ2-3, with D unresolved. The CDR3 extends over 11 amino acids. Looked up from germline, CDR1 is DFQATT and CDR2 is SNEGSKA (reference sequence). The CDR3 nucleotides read TGCAGTGACAAACGCACATATACGCAGTATTTT. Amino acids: CSDKRTYTQYF.

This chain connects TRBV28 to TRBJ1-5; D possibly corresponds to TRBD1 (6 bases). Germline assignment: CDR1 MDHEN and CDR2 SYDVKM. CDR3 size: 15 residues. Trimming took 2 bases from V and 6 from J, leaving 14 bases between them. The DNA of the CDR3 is TGTGCCAGCAGTTTAATGGCAGGGGTTGTTCAGCCCCAGCATTTT. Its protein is CASSLMAGVVQPQHF.

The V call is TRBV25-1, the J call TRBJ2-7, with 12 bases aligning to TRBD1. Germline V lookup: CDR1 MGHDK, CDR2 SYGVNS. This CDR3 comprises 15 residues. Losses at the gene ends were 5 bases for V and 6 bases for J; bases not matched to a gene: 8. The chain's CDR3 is CASSYEGQGAREQYF. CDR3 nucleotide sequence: TGTGCCAGCAGTTATGAGGGACAGGGGGCGCGCGAGCAGTACTTC.

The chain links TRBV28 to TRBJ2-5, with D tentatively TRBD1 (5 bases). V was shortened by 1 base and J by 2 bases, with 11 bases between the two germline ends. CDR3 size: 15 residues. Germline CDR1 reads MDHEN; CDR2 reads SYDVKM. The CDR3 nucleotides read TGTGCCAGCAGTTTATCAGTTGGGGCTCAAGAGACCCAGTACTTC. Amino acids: CASSLSVGAQETQYF.

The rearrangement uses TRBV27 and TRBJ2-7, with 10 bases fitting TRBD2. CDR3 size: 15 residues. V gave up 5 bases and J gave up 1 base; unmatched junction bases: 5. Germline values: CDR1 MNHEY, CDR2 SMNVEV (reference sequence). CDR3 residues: CASSLTSGSSYEQYF. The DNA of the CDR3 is TGTGCCAGCAGTCTGACTAGCGGGTCTTCCTACGAGCAGTACTTC.

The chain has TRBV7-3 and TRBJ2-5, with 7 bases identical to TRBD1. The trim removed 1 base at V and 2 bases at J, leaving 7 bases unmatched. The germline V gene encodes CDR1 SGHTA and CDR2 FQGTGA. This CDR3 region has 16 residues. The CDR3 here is CASSLRTGAYQETQYF. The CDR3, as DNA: TGTGCCAGCAGCTTAAGGACAGGCGCTTATCAAGAGACCCAGTACTTC. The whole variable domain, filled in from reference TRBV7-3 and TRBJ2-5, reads GAGVSQTPSNKVTEKGKYVELRCDPISGHTALYWYRQSLGQGPEFLIYFQGTGAADDSGLPNDRFFAVRPEGSVSTLKIQRTERGDSAVYLCASSLRTGAYQETQYFGPGTRLLVL.

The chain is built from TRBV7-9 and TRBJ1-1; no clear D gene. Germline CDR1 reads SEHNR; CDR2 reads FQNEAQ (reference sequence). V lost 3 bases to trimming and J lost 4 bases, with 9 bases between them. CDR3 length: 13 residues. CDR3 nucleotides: TGTGCCAGCAGCTTCTCGGGGTCCACTGAAGCTTTCTTT. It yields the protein CASSFSGSTEAFF.